A single sample is the source of the 20 T cell receptor beta chains below, sequenced in a study of T cells in Graves' hyperthyroidism and ophthalmopathy. The CDR3 regions of TCR beta were amplified from RNA transcripts. A first-round RT-PCR of the TCR CDR3 used the HTBI primer set. One entry per CDR3 protein, called by TCRdb with MiXCR from the multiplex PCR reads. The top ten clones hold 25% to 35% of a sample with about 360,000 distinct CDR3 sequences, 15% to 19% of them seen once. The specimen sequenced was blood. The receptors shown here come from a woman aged 18-29 years with Graves' hyperthyroidism that later progressed to Graves' ophthalmopathy.

This clonotype was seen many times. The chain uses TRBV6-2 or TRBV6-3 and TRBJ2-7; 10 nucleotides match TRBD2. The CDR3 is 18 amino acids. Germline V gene sequence: CDR1 MNHEY, CDR2 SVGEGT. V was clipped by 1 base and J by 1 base; unmatched bases: 10. CDR3 amino acids: CASSYWTSGRGESYEQYF. The CDR3 nucleotides are TGTGCCAGCAGTTACTGGACTAGCGGAAGAGGGGAATCCTACGAGCAGTACTTC.

This clonotype was seen ten or more times. The V and J genes are TRBV11-2 and TRBJ2-1, with D maybe TRBD1 (6 bases). V gave up 5 bases and J gave up 7 bases, with 9 bases separating them. The CDR3 runs 12 residues. Germline V gene data show CDR1 as SGHAT and CDR2 as FQNNGV. CDR3 sequence reads: CASSHRVNEQFF. The CDR3 coding sequence is TGTGCCAGCAGCCACAGGGTTAATGAGCAGTTCTTC.

This clonotype was found a few times. The chain combines TRBV7-9 with TRBJ2-1; D not resolved. The CDR3 spans 12 residues. Between the trimmed V and J ends, which lost 7 bases and 5 bases, there was a span of 9 bases. Per the germline V gene, CDR1 is SEHNR and CDR2 is FQNEAQ (reference sequence). DNA for the CDR3: TGTGCCAGCACCTGGGGTAACAATGAGCAGTTCTTC. Its translation is CASTWGNNEQFF.

The V and J genes are TRBV10-1 and TRBJ1-1; 10 bases align to TRBD1. The CDR3 consists of 16 residues. Germline V gene sequence: CDR1 WNHNN, CDR2 SYGVQD (reference sequence). V was clipped by 8 bases and J by 0 bases; unmatched bases: 9. The CDR3 is CASPGTGEALNTEAFF. In DNA form, the CDR3 reads TGCGCCAGCCCAGGGACAGGGGAGGCCCTGAACACTGAAGCTTTCTTT.

The chain carries TRBV19 and TRBJ2-7; maybe TRBD2 (6 bases). The CDR3 extends over 14 amino acids. Germline V gene data show CDR1 as LNHDA and CDR2 as SQIVND (reference sequence). The germline V and J ends were trimmed by 11 bases and 4 bases, with 21 bases remaining between them. CDR3 DNA sequence: TGTGCCGTAGGGGCGGGGTCTTCAAGGTACGAGCAGTACTTC. Its translation is CAVGAGSSRYEQYF.

This clonotype was picked up many times. V is TRBV19 and J is TRBJ1-1, with 7 bases identical to TRBD1. The V gene end was trimmed by 5 bases and the J gene end by 8 bases; junction bases not matched to a gene: 11. CDR3 size: 14 residues. CDR1 is LNHDA and CDR2 is SQIVND in the germline V gene (reference sequence). CDR3 sequence: CASSRGQVLAEAFF. The CDR3, as DNA: TGTGCCAGTAGTCGAGGACAGGTACTAGCCGAAGCTTTCTTT.

This clonotype has at least ten counts. The chain carries TRBV2 and TRBJ2-1, with 10 bases that match TRBD1. The CDR3 length is 14 residues. V was pared by 6 bases and J by 3 bases, with 2 bases of the junction left unmatched. CDR1 is SNHLY and CDR2 is FYNNEI in the germline V gene. This CDR3 is CASRGDRGYNEQFF. In DNA form, the CDR3 reads TGTGCCAGCAGGGGGGACAGGGGCTACAATGAGCAGTTCTTC.

This clonotype turned up a few times. V and J are TRBV9 and TRBJ1-6, with 11 bases matching TRBD1. The CDR3 has 15 residues. V gave up 3 bases and J gave up 10 bases; unmatched junction bases: 6. Germline V gene lookup returns CDR1 SGDLS and CDR2 YYNGEE. CDR3 sequence (DNA): TGTGCCAGCAGCGCGGGACAGGGGGTCGGGTCACCCCTCCACTTT. Translated: CASSAGQGVGSPLHF.

The chain employs TRBV19 and TRBJ1-1; D might be TRBD1 (5 bases). Germline V lookup: CDR1 LNHDA, CDR2 SQIVND (reference sequence). This CDR3 spans 20 amino acids. V was trimmed by 2 bases and J by 2 bases, leaving 27 bases between them. In DNA, the CDR3 is TGTGCCAGTAGTATATTTGGACAAACACCCCGACCATCCATAAACACTGAAGCTTTCTTT. As protein: CASSIFGQTPRPSINTEAFF.

This clonotype was observed many times. The gene calls are TRBV6-1 and TRBJ2-7; D remains unclear. V was cut by 5 bases and J by 3 bases, with 17 bases left in between. This CDR3 region has 15 residues. The germline V gene has CDR1 MNHNS and CDR2 SASEGT. In nucleotides, the CDR3 is TGTGCCAGCAGTCACTACCCCCTCTCCAGCTACGAGCAGTACTTC. This encodes CASSHYPLSSYEQYF.

This clonotype has ten or more counts. The V call is TRBV28, the J call TRBJ2-7; tentatively, D is TRBD2 (6 bases). The CDR3 length is 20 residues. CDR1 is MDHEN, CDR2 SYDVKM, per germline. The ends were cut back, 3 bases at V and 0 bases at J, with 27 bases in the middle. The CDR3 spells CASSLPLWKFGTPLSYEQYF. In DNA form, the CDR3 reads TGTGCCAGCAGTTTGCCTCTATGGAAATTCGGGACTCCACTCTCCTACGAGCAGTACTTC.

This clonotype was found many times. V is TRBV20-1 and J is TRBJ2-1, with 12 bases fitting TRBD2. Germline lookup yields CDR1 DFQATT and CDR2 SNEGSKA (reference sequence). This CDR3 has 17 amino acids. Unmatched junction bases numbered 12, after V lost 1 base and J lost 8 bases. The CDR3 sequence: CSARGGLAGPPPDEQFF. For the CDR3, the DNA is TGCAGTGCTAGAGGGGGACTAGCGGGCCCTCCGCCGGATGAGCAGTTCTTC.

This clonotype has ten or more counts. The chain employs TRBV12-3 or TRBV12-4 and TRBJ1-2, with D maybe TRBD1 (5 bases). CDR3 length: 16 residues. Trimming took off 6 bases at V and 4 bases at J, with 21 bases between the two ends. This chain's CDR3 is CASSSLVQPGGYGYTF. In nucleotides, the CDR3 is TGTGCCAGCAGCAGTTTGGTCCAGCCTGGGGGCTATGGCTACACCTTC.

The table lists this clonotype with a few counts. A junction boundary mismatches the germline segment, possibly from a read error. This sequence joins TRBV18 and TRBJ2-1; D may be TRBD1 or TRBD2 (5 bases each). The CDR3 extends over 17 amino acids. The germline CDR1 and CDR2 sequences are KGHSH and LQKENI. Here the CDR3 DNA reads TGTGCCAGCTCACCTCCTTGGGGGTTGCCTTCGTACAATGGGCAGTTCTTC. Its translation: CASSPPWGLPSYNGQFF.

As regards this clonotype: Just one base apart from a much larger clone, this may be a read error. The rearrangement uses TRBV14 and TRBJ2-3, with D unclear. There are 17 residues in the CDR3. Germline CDR1 is SGHDN and CDR2 is FVKESK. The CDR3 DNA reads as TGTGCCAACAGCCGTTTACCTCCCGGGTCTCTTGGCGATACGCAGTATTTT. Amino acids: CANSRLPPGSLGDTQYF.

This clonotype was recorded a few times. J is TRBJ2-1 and V is TRBV9, with 8 bases aligning to TRBD2. With 1 base clipped from V and 4 bases from J, the junction kept 10 bases outside the gene matches. CDR3 length: 17 amino acids. Germline CDR1 reads SGDLS; CDR2 reads YYNGEE. For the CDR3, the DNA is TGTGCCAGCAGCGTAAGCGGCGGGAGGACCCCTTACAATGAGCAGTTCTTC. Encoded protein: CASSVSGGRTPYNEQFF.

The chain employs TRBV5-4 and TRBJ1-1; D is undetermined. The V gene lost 4 bases and the J gene lost 1 base, with 11 bases spanning the gap. This CDR3 has 14 residues. Germline V gene lookup returns CDR1 SGHNT and CDR2 YYREEE (reference sequence). The CDR3 loop reads CASSIYQTNTEAFF. The CDR3 nucleotides read TGTGCCAGCAGCATATATCAGACGAACACTGAAGCTTTCTTT.

This clonotype was found many times. J is TRBJ2-5 and V is TRBV20-1; TRBD2 agrees at 11 bases. This CDR3 is 16 amino acids long. The germline gives CDR1 DFQATT, CDR2 SNEGSKA (reference sequence). V was clipped by 3 bases and J by 0 bases; unmatched bases: 6. The DNA of the CDR3 is TGCAGTGCTAGGGTTAGCGGGAGGGCCCACCAAGAGACCCAGTACTTC. This translates into CSARVSGRAHQETQYF.

This clonotype was seen at least ten times. This chain joins TRBV29-1 and TRBJ2-1; 11 nucleotides match TRBD2. V shed 1 base and J 3 bases; nucleotides not matched to a gene: 5. CDR3 length: 16 amino acids. Germline lookup yields CDR1 SQVTM and CDR2 ANQGSEA. The CDR3 DNA is TGCAGCGTTGAAGGACCGACTAGCGGGGACTACAATGAGCAGTTCTTC. Its translation is CSVEGPTSGDYNEQFF.

This clonotype has ten or more counts. The chain's CDR3 is CASGPLRGQLNASNQPQHF. CDR3 in DNA: TGTGCTAGTGGTCCCCTCCGGGGACAGCTTAATGCGAGCAATCAGCCCCAGCATTTT. The chain combines TRBV12-5 with TRBJ1-5; the match to TRBD1 covers 7 bases. V trimming: 5 bases; J trimming: 1 base; junction bases outside the gene matches: 17. The CDR3 extends over 19 amino acids. The V gene's germline CDR1 is LGHNT and CDR2 FRNRAP.